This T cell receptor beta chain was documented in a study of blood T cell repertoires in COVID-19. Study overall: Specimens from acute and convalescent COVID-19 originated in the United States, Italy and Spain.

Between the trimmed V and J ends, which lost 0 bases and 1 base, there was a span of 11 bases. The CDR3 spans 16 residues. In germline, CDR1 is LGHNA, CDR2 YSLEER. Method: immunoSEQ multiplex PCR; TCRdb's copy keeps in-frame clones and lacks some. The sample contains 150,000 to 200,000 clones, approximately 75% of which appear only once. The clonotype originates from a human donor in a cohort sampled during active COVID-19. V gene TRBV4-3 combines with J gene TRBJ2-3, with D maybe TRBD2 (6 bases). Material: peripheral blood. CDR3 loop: CASSQEWPGGTDTQYF. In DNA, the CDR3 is TGCGCCAGCAGCCAAGAATGGCCGGGGGGCACAGATACGCAGTATTTT.